This is a list of T cell receptor beta chains from one sample in a study of T cell changes during pregnancy in multiple sclerosis. Sequencing used immunoSEQ multiplex PCR; TCRdb keeps in-frame clones, though not all of them. This sample carries some 71,000 clones, approximately 90% of them seen once, and the ten largest clones take almost 1.5%. Sequences were derived from peripheral blood, sampled after pregnancy. The origin of the receptors is a female donor with multiple sclerosis, enrolled in a pregnancy study. Both conserved end residues are trimmed from each CDR3.

V,CDR3
TRBV28,ASSGPGIGTREQF
TRBV9,ASSVGVRTTGYRGYT
TRBV18,ASSDDRVEQF
TRBV18,ASSPLAGAGELF
TRBV27,ASSPTIQGKGYT
TRBV2,ASSVWGSNQPQH
TRBV29-1,SVGRASGETQY
TRBV7-9,ASSRGQGITDTQY
TRBV29-1,STGGESGANVLT
TRBV5-1,ASSGTVNMNTEAF
TRBV30,AWSAGLLSTIY
TRBV6-5,ASSSYRELAKNIQY
TRBV19,ASRGREAGELF
TRBV5-1,ASSSSFPEAF
TRBV2,ASSELPSGTSGRAYNEQF
TRBV19,ASSMDRAGGKEAF
TRBV6-1,ASSKTNNEQF
TRBV6-5,ASSYSLASYEQY
TRBV7-9,ASSLGARELF
TRBV30,ATSGRGALTEAF
TRBV5-1,ASSLETGNTEAF
TRBV6-6,ASSRDRATSGYGYT
TRBV28,ASSLRPGLAGGPTYEQY
TRBV7-9,ASSLQAYEQY
TRBV19,ASSIGLAGVSETQY
TRBV7-9,ASSLVVTGPYEQY
TRBV13,ASSLGRQRNTEAF
TRBV5-4,ASSPLEGPYNEQF
TRBV20-1,SASTTYEQY
TRBV5-1,ASSISSDLGQETQY
TRBV30,AWSPQGGRSPRYNEQF
TRBV2,ASLLRTSFSGSTGELF
TRBV5-4,ASSLGDRVYGYT
TRBV27,ASSFVGQGGTGELF
TRBV13,ASSLARGDSYEQY
TRBV5-1,ASSLEAGMVNEQF
TRBV11-1,ASSLLHGQVQETQY
TRBV28,ASSWTAGFNEKLF
TRBV30,AWSDGVSYEQY
TRBV13,ASSLGLASAYGYT
TRBV7-2,ASSPQGGEQY
TRBV29-1,SANRGQETQY
TRBV18,ASSPDRPNTGELF
TRBV29-1,SAPTGFNTIY
TRBV15,ATSRERGMYTGNTIY
TRBV13,ASCLRDRATEAF
TRBV10-2,ASTLGLAGTHEQY
TRBV7-9,ASSLLVGLSSGANVLT
TRBV30,AWSWQGNTEAF
TRBV4-2,ASSQDSGDRAYEQY
TRBV6-5,ASSFTHGPPPYEQY
TRBV7-8,ASSLVRTRNSYEQY
TRBV9,ASSGQTAYNYGYT
TRBV13,ASSDAGQNTDTQY
TRBV7-9,ASSVTGYQETQY
TRBV19,ASSIGAGVPDTQY
TRBV29-1,SAWRRDMGYT
TRBV19,ASSMGRADTQY
TRBV19,ASSRLAGDNYNEQF
TRBV12-5,ASGLVLGGRRNQPQH